One and the same sample provided the 3 T cell receptor beta chains below, sequenced in a study of control samples from healthy donors and cancer patients. Profiling relied on immunoSEQ multiplex PCR, and the TCRdb table lists in-frame clones only, not all of them. In the table there are roughly 18,000 clones, around 80% of which are singletons. The sample taken for sequencing was PBMCs. The source is a woman in her sixties or seventies with lung cancer.

The gene calls are TRBV15 and TRBJ1-1; D remains unclear. CDR3 length equals 14 residues. Germline V gene sequence: CDR1 LNHNV, CDR2 YYDKDF (reference sequence). V lost 1 base and J lost 8, with 14 bases in between. This CDR3 reads CATSRASPGYEAFF. DNA of the CDR3: TGTGCCACCAGCAGAGCCTCACCCGGATACGAAGCTTTCTTT.

A single count supports this clone. The rearrangement links TRBV24-1 to TRBJ2-1; no firm D call. Germline V gene sequence: CDR1 KGHDR, CDR2 SFDVKD. The CDR3 covers 11 residues. The germline V and J ends were trimmed by 7 bases and 7 bases, with 7 bases remaining between them. The CDR3 region is CATRAENEQFF. The DNA for the CDR3 is TGTGCCACCAGGGCGGAAAATGAGCAGTTCTTC.

The rearrangement uses TRBV7-9 and TRBJ1-2; D remains unclear. V dropped 1 base and J dropped 7 bases, with 10 bases sitting between them. The CDR3 loop spans 13 amino acids. Germline CDR1 reads SEHNR; CDR2 reads FQNEAQ (reference sequence). Written as DNA, the CDR3 is TGTGCCAGCAGCTTAGAGGAACTATCTGGCTACACCTTC. Its protein is CASSLEELSGYTF.